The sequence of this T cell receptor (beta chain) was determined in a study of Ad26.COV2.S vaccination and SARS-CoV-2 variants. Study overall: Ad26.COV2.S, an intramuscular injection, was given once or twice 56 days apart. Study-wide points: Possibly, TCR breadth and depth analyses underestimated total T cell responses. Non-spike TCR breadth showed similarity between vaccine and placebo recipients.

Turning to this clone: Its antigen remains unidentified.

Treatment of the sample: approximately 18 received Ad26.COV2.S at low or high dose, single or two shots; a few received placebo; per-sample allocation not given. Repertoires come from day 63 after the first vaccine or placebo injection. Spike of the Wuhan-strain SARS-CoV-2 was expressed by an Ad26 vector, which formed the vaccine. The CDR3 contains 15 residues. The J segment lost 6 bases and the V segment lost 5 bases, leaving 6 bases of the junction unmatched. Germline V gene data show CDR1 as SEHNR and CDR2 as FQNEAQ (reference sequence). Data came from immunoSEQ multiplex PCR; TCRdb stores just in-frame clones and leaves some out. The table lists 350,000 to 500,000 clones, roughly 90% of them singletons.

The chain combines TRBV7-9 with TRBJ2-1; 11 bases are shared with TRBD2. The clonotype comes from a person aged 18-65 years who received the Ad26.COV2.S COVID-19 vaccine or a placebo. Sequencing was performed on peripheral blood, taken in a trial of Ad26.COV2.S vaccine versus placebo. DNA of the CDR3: TGTGCCAGCAGCAAGGAACTAGCGGGAGTCAATGAGCAGTTCTTC. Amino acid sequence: CASSKELAGVNEQFF.